This TCR beta chain stems from a study of blood T cell repertoires in COVID-19. Across the whole study: Spain, Italy and the United States supplied samples that represented acute and convalescent COVID-19. Sources were T cells, B-cell-depleted T cells, or PBMCs; the material itself was cDNA or gDNA.

Germline V gives CDR1 MNHEY, CDR2 SVGAGI. CDR3 length: 10 residues. Trimming cost V 8 bases and J 7 bases, with 5 bases left between them. In the source study's methods: Amplifying reference gene primers gave estimates of nucleated cell counts. The repertoire was sequenced with immunoSEQ multiplex PCR; TCRdb's copy has only in-frame clones and lacks some. Clone size and the V and J calls come from that table; the DNA yielded D and trimming. The sample includes around 130,000 clones, roughly four fifths of them seen just once. The sequence came from a woman aged 80 or older with acute or convalescent COVID-19. Specimen: peripheral blood. The genes are TRBV6-5 and TRBJ2-2; TRBD2 is a possible D gene (5 bases). The CDR3 here is CASGGGELFF. The CDR3 DNA is TGTGCCAGCGGAGGCGGGGAGCTGTTTTTT.